The clone carrying this TCR beta chain was observed a few times. Its specificity is not known. V was clipped by 3 bases and J by 2 bases, with 10 bases between them. CDR1 is SEHNR, CDR2 FQNEAQ, per germline (reference sequence). The CDR3 length is 15 residues. The source material, RNA transcripts, was used to amplify TCR beta CDR3 regions. Researchers ran a first-round RT-PCR on the TCR CDR3 using the HTBI primer set. MiXCR was run by TCRdb on the multiplex PCR reads, yielding one entry per CDR3 protein. The repertoire holds more than 500,000 distinct CDR3 sequences, with about 16% as singletons. The source of the sample is a study of T cells in Graves' hyperthyroidism and ophthalmopathy. Uncontrolled infection, other autoimmune disease, pregnancy or lactation barred patients from enrollment. Around 10 ml fresh peripheral blood yielded the PBMCs. Findings of the study overall: Also found in blood were most expanded thyroid clonotypes above 0.001. Model-based prediction identified ophthalmopathy a median about 6.8 months prior to its onset.

The rearrangement joins TRBV7-9 to TRBJ2-2; D is unclear. The sample consisted of blood. The receptor was derived from a woman in her thirties with Graves' ophthalmopathy. The CDR3 bases are TGTGCCAGCAGCTTGAGCAGAGCCAACACCGGGGAGCTGTTTTTT. As protein: CASSLSRANTGELFF.